This T cell receptor beta chain came from a study of blood T cell repertoires in COVID-19. Study-wide background: The United States, Italy and Spain provided the acute and convalescent COVID-19 samples.

The V segment lost 6 bases and the J segment 4 bases; nucleotides outside the gene matches: 6. The CDR3 totals 14 residues. Germline V gives CDR1 SNHLY, CDR2 FYNNEI. Some clones are missing from TCRdb's copy, which holds only in-frame ones; the method was immunoSEQ multiplex PCR. The table lists over 65,000 clones, 75% to 90% of them singletons. The source material was peripheral blood. The chain combines TRBV2 with TRBJ1-1; 9 bases fit TRBD1. The receptor was derived from a human donor in a cohort sampled during active COVID-19. The chain's CDR3 is CASRAGTGSTEAFF. CDR3 coding DNA: TGTGCCAGCAGGGCCGGGACAGGGTCCACTGAAGCTTTCTTT.